The 8 T cell receptor beta chains below come from one sample, sequenced in a study of metastatic and nonmetastatic thyroid tumors. TCRdb re-called the PCR reads with MiXCR. The sample contains some 33,000 clones, under 25% of which appear only once. The entire patient cohort was treatment-naive prior to thyroid surgery. Sequencing used tumor tissue. The receptor source for this set is a male donor with papillary thyroid cancer or a benign thyroid nodule (not recorded which). Some clones in this sample may be carry-over from other donors' samples.

This clone was counted at least ten times. J is TRBJ2-3 and V is TRBV4-2, with D perhaps TRBD1 or TRBD2 (5 bases each). The germline V gene has CDR1 LGHNA and CDR2 YNFKEQ. The V and J ends lost 1 base and 0 bases respectively, with 8 bases between them. The CDR3 covers 15 residues. The CDR3 coding sequence is TGTGCCAGCAGCCAAGGGGACGGTAGCACAGATACGCAGTATTTT. Translation: CASSQGDGSTDTQYF.

This clone has at least ten counts. The V gene is TRBV11-2, the J gene TRBJ2-7, with D hard to call. This CDR3 is built from 14 residues. The germline gives CDR1 SGHAT, CDR2 FQNNGV. V gave up 4 bases and J gave up 2 bases, with 12 bases separating them. The CDR3 reads CASSSELLTYEQYF. The CDR3 DNA follows: TGTGCCAGCAGCTCAGAGCTGCTCACCTACGAGCAGTACTTC.

This clone has ten or more counts. This rearrangement joins TRBV6-1 to TRBJ2-5, with 10 bases matching TRBD2. CDR3 length: 15 amino acids. Germline CDR1 and CDR2: MNHNS and SASEGT. The trim removed 6 bases at V and 7 bases at J, leaving 11 bases unmatched. The CDR3 DNA sequence: TGTGCCAGCAGCCCAGCGGGAGGGGAAAGGAGGACCCAGTACTTC. This codes for CASSPAGGERRTQYF.

Many counts were recorded for this clone. This sequence joins TRBV12-3 or TRBV12-4 and TRBJ2-1; TRBD1 or TRBD2 may be the D gene (6 bases each). Trimming shortened V by 3 bases and J by 5 bases, and 14 bases separated the two germline ends. CDR3 length equals 15 residues. In DNA, the CDR3 is TGTGCCAGCAGTTTTTCAGGAGGGGGAAACAATGAGCAGTTCTTC. This codes for CASSFSGGGNNEQFF.

Many counts were recorded for this clone. The chain links TRBV7-3 to TRBJ2-7; 7 bases fit TRBD2. V was pared by 5 bases and J by 7 bases, with 11 bases of the junction left unmatched. In germline, CDR1 is SGHTA, CDR2 FQGTGA. This CDR3 is built from 14 residues. The CDR3 nucleotides read TGTGCCAGCAGCAAAGGGAGGGGAATGGGGGAGCAGTACTTC. Translated, it gives CASSKGRGMGEQYF. Combining the CDR3 with reference TRBV7-3 and TRBJ2-7 gives the whole variable domain GAGVSQTPSNKVTEKGKYVELRCDPISGHTALYWYRQSLGQGPEFLIYFQGTGAADDSGLPNDRFFAVRPEGSVSTLKIQRTERGDSAVYLCASSKGRGMGEQYFGPGTRLTVT.

This clone has a handful of counts. The V and J genes are TRBV6-1 and TRBJ2-7; D is ambiguous. Deletions cut 1 base from V and 2 bases from J, with 15 bases between. CDR3 length equals 16 residues. Germline loops: CDR1 MNHNS, CDR2 SASEGT. CDR3 loop: CASSEGHPPAPYEQYF. The CDR3 DNA reads as TGTGCCAGCAGTGAAGGCCACCCCCCTGCACCCTACGAGCAGTACTTC.

This clone was recorded at least ten times. The chain recombines TRBV5-6 with TRBJ2-1, with 8 bases matching TRBD2. The CDR3 spans 16 residues. Germline values: CDR1 SGHDT, CDR2 YYEEEE. The J segment lost 0 bases and the V segment lost 2 bases, leaving 4 bases of the junction unmatched. DNA for the CDR3: TGTGCCAGCAGCTTACTAGCGGTCTTCTCCTACAATGAGCAGTTCTTC. Residues: CASSLLAVFSYNEQFF. Full variable domain (rest looked up from reference TRBV5-6 and TRBJ2-1): DAGVTQSPTHLIKTRGQQVTLRCSPKSGHDTVSWYQQALGQGPQFIFQYYEEEERQRGNFPDRFSGHQFPNYSSELNVNALLLGDSALYLCASSLLAVFSYNEQFFGPGTRLTVL.

V is TRBV4-1 and J is TRBJ1-1; no firm D call. CDR3 length: 13 residues. Germline assignment: CDR1 MGHRA and CDR2 YSYEKL. The V end lost 2 bases, the J end lost 3 bases, and 7 bases lay between the germline ends. The CDR3 DNA reads as TGCGCCAGCAGCCAATCTTGGGACACTGAAGCTTTCTTT. Residues: CASSQSWDTEAFF.